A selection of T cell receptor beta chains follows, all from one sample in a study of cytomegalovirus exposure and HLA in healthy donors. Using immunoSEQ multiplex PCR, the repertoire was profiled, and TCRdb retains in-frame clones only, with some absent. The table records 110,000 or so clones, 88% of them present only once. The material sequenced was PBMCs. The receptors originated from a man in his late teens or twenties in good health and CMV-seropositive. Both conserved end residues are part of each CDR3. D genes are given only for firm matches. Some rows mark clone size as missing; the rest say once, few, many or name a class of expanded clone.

CASRRTGGTDTQYF,TGTGCCAGCAGACGGACAGGGGGCACAGATACGCAGTATTTT,TRBJ2-3,-,TRBV6-5,TRBD1
CASGRPPNIQYF,TGTGCCAGCGGGAGGCCTCCAAACATTCAGTACTTC,TRBJ2-4,-,TRBV28,-
CASSDLGQPNNSPLHF,TGTGCCAGCAGCGACTTAGGACAGCCCAATAATTCACCCCTCCACTTT,TRBJ1-6,-,TRBV5-6,-
CASGPSGGLHSYEQYF,TGTGCCAGCGGACCGAGCGGGGGCCTCCACTCCTACGAGCAGTACTTC,TRBJ2-7,-,TRBV27,TRBD2
CASSTTDRGGVGGELFF,TGCGCCAGCAGCACAACGGACAGGGGCGGTGTTGGAGGGGAGCTGTTTTTT,TRBJ2-2,-,TRBV4-3,TRBD1
CASSLRGHLGSNQPQHF,TGTGCCAGCAGTTTGCGCGGACATCTAGGGAGCAATCAGCCCCAGCATTTT,TRBJ1-5,-,TRBV27,-
CSVSRSSYNEQFF,TGCAGCGTTTCAAGGAGCTCCTACAATGAGCAGTTCTTC,TRBJ2-1,-,TRBV29-1,-
CASTPSGGYNEQFF,TGTGCCAGCACCCCTAGCGGGGGGTATAATGAGCAGTTCTTC,TRBJ2-1,-,TRBV7-8,TRBD2
CASIPSLNYGYTF,TGTGCCAGCATCCCCTCACTGAACTATGGCTACACCTTC,TRBJ1-2,-,TRBV28,-
CASSRRQGRVEAFF,TGTGCCAGTAGTAGGAGACAGGGCCGAGTTGAAGCTTTCTTT,TRBJ1-1,once,TRBV19,TRBD1
CASSFGDRGTDTQYF,TGTGCCAGCAGTTTCGGGGACAGGGGCACAGATACGCAGTATTTT,TRBJ2-3,-,TRBV28,TRBD1
CASSPDRTANYEQYF,TGTGCCAGCTCACCGGACAGAACGGCGAACTACGAGCAGTACTTC,TRBJ2-7,-,TRBV18,-
CASSPGTDNSPLHF,TGCGCCAGCAGCCCCGGGACAGATAATTCACCCCTCCACTTT,TRBJ1-6,-,TRBV5-1,TRBD1
CASSLGGQGANQPQHF,TGTGCCAGCAGCTTAGGTGGACAGGGGGCGAATCAGCCCCAGCATTTT,TRBJ1-5,once,TRBV7-8,TRBD1
CASSYGGGVSYEQYF,TGTGCCAGCAGCTATGGCGGGGGGGTCTCCTACGAGCAGTACTTC,TRBJ2-7,-,TRBV7-9,TRBD2
CASSLLLGNTIYF,TGTGCCAGCAGTTTATTATTAGGAAACACCATATATTTT,TRBJ1-3,-,TRBV28,-
CASSTRTGGNQPQHF,TGTGCCAGTAGTACGAGGACAGGGGGCAATCAGCCCCAGCATTTT,TRBJ1-5,-,TRBV19,TRBD1
CASSYGSYYEQYF,TGTGCCAGCAGTTACGGCAGTTACTACGAGCAGTACTTC,TRBJ2-7,few,TRBV6-5,-
CASSSQGLSNEKLFF,TGTGCCAGCAGCTCGCAGGGGCTTTCTAATGAAAAACTGTTTTTT,TRBJ1-4,-,TRBV7-9,-
CASSGTGMNTEAFF,TGCGCCAGCAGCGGGACAGGGATGAACACTGAAGCTTTCTTT,TRBJ1-1,-,TRBV5-1,TRBD1
CASSNTRGESNQPQHF,TGTGCCAGCAGCAATACTAGAGGTGAAAGCAATCAGCCCCAGCATTTT,TRBJ1-5,-,TRBV6-6,-
CASSSLGNVQETQYF,TGTGCCAGCAGCTCACTCGGGAACGTTCAAGAGACCCAGTACTTC,TRBJ2-5,-,TRBV7-2,-
CASSSTGEGSPLHF,TGTGCCAGCAGTTCCACAGGGGAAGGATCACCCCTCCACTTT,TRBJ1-6,few,TRBV6-4,TRBD1
CASSLSPDSSYEQYF,TGTGCCAGCAGCCTTAGCCCGGACAGCTCCTACGAGCAGTACTTC,TRBJ2-7,-,TRBV7-8,-
CASSDEATDTQYF,TGTGCCAGCAGTGACGAGGCTACAGATACGCAGTATTTT,TRBJ2-3,few,TRBV6-4,-
CASRIGQGAHNTIYF,TGTGCCAGCAGGATAGGACAGGGGGCTCACAACACCATATATTTT,TRBJ1-3,-,TRBV6-1,TRBD1
CATSPLRVGQPQHF,TGTGCCACCAGCCCCCTCAGGGTAGGTCAGCCCCAGCATTTT,TRBJ1-5,-,TRBV15,-
CAISPRPGTNYGYTF,TGTGCCATCAGCCCTCGCCCGGGGACTAACTATGGCTACACCTTC,TRBJ1-2,once,TRBV10-3,-
CSVKLADSYEQYF,TGCAGCGTCAAACTAGCGGATTCCTACGAGCAGTACTTC,TRBJ2-7,-,TRBV29-1,TRBD2
CASSLGGHQIQETQYF,TGTGCCAGCAGCTTAGGTGGACACCAGATCCAAGAGACCCAGTACTTC,TRBJ2-5,-,TRBV7-8,-
CASSLSRTGGYEQYF,TGTGCCAGCAGCTTGTCGCGGACAGGGGGCTACGAGCAGTACTTC,TRBJ2-7,-,TRBV7-8,TRBD1
CASSLAGSQPQHF,TGTGCCAGCAGCTTAGCCGGGAGCCAGCCCCAGCATTTT,TRBJ1-5,-,TRBV7-9,-
CASSPDRNNEQFF,TGTGCCAGCAGCCCGGACAGAAACAATGAGCAGTTCTTC,TRBJ2-1,-,TRBV5-6,-
CASSSTYTGPQHF,TGTGCCAGCAGCTCTACCTATACAGGGCCCCAGCATTTT,TRBJ1-5,-,TRBV7-6,-
CASSLPGASGSYEQYF,TGTGCCAGCAGCTTACCCGGCGCTAGCGGCTCCTACGAGCAGTACTTC,TRBJ2-7,-,TRBV7-2,TRBD2
CASIKNWGQSYEQYF,TGTGCCAGCATTAAAAATTGGGGACAGAGCTACGAGCAGTACTTC,TRBJ2-7,-,TRBV6-5,TRBD1